This T cell receptor beta chain appears in the sequencing data of a study of a mutant IDH1 vaccine in newly diagnosed glioma. This CDR3 region has 15 residues. The V gene lost 3 bases and the J gene lost 6 bases, with 18 bases spanning the gap. CDR1 is SGDLS, CDR2 YYNGEE, per germline. Generated by immunoSEQ multiplex PCR, the TCRdb table keeps only in-frame clones and is missing some. This table has about 56,000 clones, less than 90% appearing once. Concerning this clone itself: What it recognizes is unknown.

Time point described: week 47, end of study. Doses of 300 ug of mutant IDH1 20-mer peptide were given with topical imiquimod. The donors had new WHO grade 3 or 4 astrocytomas; these were IDH1-mutant and ATRX-lost. This clonotype originated in a woman aged 45-65 years with glioma. The V and J genes are TRBV9 and TRBJ1-1; D is undetermined. Sequencing used PBMCs, obtained from a glioma patient whose treatment included an IDH1 peptide vaccine. CDR3 coding DNA: TGTGCCAGCAGCGAGGGTCGGGCCCAGGAGTCTGAAGCTTTCTTT. The encoded protein is CASSEGRAQESEAFF. Full variable domain (rest looked up from reference TRBV9 and TRBJ1-1): DSGVTQTPKHLITATGQRVTLRCSPRSGDLSVYWYQQSLDQGLQFLIQYYNGEERAKGNILERFSAQQFPDLHSELNLSSLELGDSALYFCASSEGRAQESEAFFGQGTRLTVV.